Below are 2 T cell receptor beta chains sequenced from a single sample in a study of blood T cell repertoires in COVID-19. Produced via immunoSEQ multiplex PCR; TCRdb's table is partial and in-frame only. The sample holds roughly 160,000 clones; 84% are singletons and the top ten take less than 3.5%. Sequenced material: peripheral blood. These receptors were taken from a woman over 75 with COVID-19, enrolled during active disease.

This rearrangement joins TRBV7-3 to TRBJ2-5, with TRBD2 identical over 7 bases. The trim removed 4 bases at V and 9 bases at J, leaving 5 bases unmatched. Germline-derived CDR1 and CDR2 are SGHTA and FQGTGA. This CDR3 comprises 12 residues. CDR3: CASSSSGGPQYF. The CDR3 nucleotides are TGTGCCAGCAGCTCTTCGGGGGGACCCCAGTACTTC.

The genes are TRBV7-9 and TRBJ2-1; no clear D gene. The V end lost 2 bases, the J end lost 12 bases, and 14 bases lay between the germline ends. Per germline, CDR1 SEHNR and CDR2 FQNEAQ (reference sequence). The CDR3 runs to 13 residues. For the CDR3, the DNA is TGTGCCAGCAGCTTAAATGTGGGCGCGCGGCAGTTCTTC. Translating it yields CASSLNVGARQFF.